These 8 T cell receptor beta chains share one sample of origin, sequenced in a study of blood T cell repertoires in COVID-19. Here immunoSEQ multiplex PCR was the method, and the copy in TCRdb shows in-frame clones only, minus some. The data hold approximately 300,000 clones, with 65% to 90% observed a single time. Material for sequencing was PBMCs or T cells enriched from blood (not recorded which). Source of these receptors: a man younger than 45 who had recovered from COVID-19.

The rearrangement uses TRBV25-1 and TRBJ2-7, with 12 bases aligning to TRBD2. With 1 base clipped from V and 2 bases from J, the junction kept 6 bases outside the gene matches. The length of the CDR3 is 17 residues. Germline V gene sequence: CDR1 MGHDK, CDR2 SYGVNS. CDR3 sequence: CASSESSGRASPYEQYF. As DNA, the CDR3 is TGTGCCAGCAGTGAATCTAGCGGGAGGGCCTCACCCTACGAGCAGTACTTC.

J is TRBJ1-2 and V is TRBV5-6, with D possibly matching TRBD1 (6 bases). CDR3 length: 13 residues. V lost 4 bases, J lost 4 bases, and 11 bases lay in between. Germline V gene data show CDR1 as SGHDT and CDR2 as YYEEEE. CDR3: CASSDDRFYGYTF. The CDR3 nucleotides are TGTGCCAGCAGCGATGACAGGTTCTATGGCTACACCTTC.

The chain combines TRBV4-2 with TRBJ2-7; 8 nucleotides match TRBD2. Unmatched junction bases numbered 8, after V lost 3 bases and J lost 1 base. Germline CDR1 is LGHNA and CDR2 is YNFKEQ. This CDR3 has 16 amino acids. The CDR3 spells CASSQLAGGSSYEQYF. DNA of the CDR3: TGTGCCAGCAGCCAGCTAGCGGGTGGCTCATCCTACGAGCAGTACTTC.

The rearrangement uses TRBV7-9 and TRBJ2-5, with 8 bases that match TRBD1. Germline CDR1 reads SEHNR; CDR2 reads FQNEAQ (reference sequence). V shed 6 bases, J shed 2 bases, and the junction held 8 bases outside the gene matches. CDR3 size: 15 residues. Here the CDR3 DNA reads TGTGCCAGCAGTCCCAGGTGGACAGGGCAAGAGACCCAGTACTTC. Protein product: CASSPRWTGQETQYF. The full variable domain, rest sourced from reference TRBV7-9 and TRBJ2-5, is DTGVSQNPRHKITKRGQNVTFRCDPISEHNRLYWYRQTLGQGPEFLTYFQNEAQLEKSRLLSDRFSAERPKGSFSTLEIQRTEQGDSAMYLCASSPRWTGQETQYFGPGTRLLVL.

Notes on this clone: A read error may produce the germline difference seen at one junction end. The genes are TRBV2 and TRBJ1-2, with 7 bases that match TRBD1. CDR3 length: 12 amino acids. Germline V CDR1 and CDR2: SNHLY, FYNNEI. In DNA, the CDR3 is TGTGCCAGCAGTGAAAGGAGGCAGGGGGAACTCTTC. Protein product: CASSERRQGELF.

V is TRBV7-2 and J is TRBJ2-2; D not certain. V was trimmed by 1 base and J by 4 bases, leaving 7 bases between them. Germline-derived CDR1 and CDR2 are SGHTA and FQGNSA. This CDR3 contains 14 residues. DNA of the CDR3: TGTGCCAGCAGCTTAGGGGCAACCACCGGGGAGCTGTTTTTT. Translated: CASSLGATTGELFF.

This clone was counted a single time. J is TRBJ2-7 and V is TRBV20-1; TRBD2 is a possible D gene (6 bases). Germline CDR1 DFQATT, CDR2 SNEGSKA (reference sequence). The CDR3 loop spans 11 amino acids. V lost 4 bases and J 3 bases, leaving 7 bases between the germline ends. The CDR3 protein is CSATTSYEQYF. CDR3 coding DNA: TGCAGTGCTACGACTAGCTACGAGCAGTACTTC.

The chain carries TRBV21-1 and TRBJ1-5. TRBV21-1 is deemed a pseudogene. The CDR3 covers 15 residues. CDR3 sequence (DNA): TGTGCCAGCAGCAAAAGTGGCGGTAGCAATCAGCCCCAGCATTTT. Translation gives CASSKSGGSNQPQHF.